The rows below give T cell receptor beta chains drawn from one sample of a study of blood T cells in healthy people across ages. TCRdb redid the calling of the 5' RACE reads with MiXCR, one entry per CDR3 protein. The table shows some 690,000 distinct CDR3 sequences, with about a fifth occurring only once. The sequenced sample consisted of blood. The source is a man aged 70 or older in good health. Each CDR3 is given with its conserved first and last residue. D genes are given only for firm matches. Part of the rows lack a size; the others show once, few, many or a class for expanded clones.

12,TRBJ2-3,few,TRBV7-8,-,CASRSYTDTQYF,TGTGCCAGCAGATCTTACACAGATACGCAGTATTTT
14,TRBJ1-5,few,TRBV20-1,-,CSAKPGISNQPQHF,TGCAGTGCTAAGCCGGGAATCAGTAATCAGCCCCAGCATTTT
11,TRBJ1-1,few,TRBV29-1,TRBD1,CSVEGQGRAFF,TGCAGCGTTGAGGGACAGGGGAGAGCTTTCTTT
12,TRBJ2-3,many,TRBV7-9,-,CASSLAADTQYF,TGTGCCAGCAGCTTAGCAGCCGATACGCAGTATTTT
15,TRBJ1-3,-,TRBV6-5,TRBD1,CASRLRQGGGNTIYF,TGTGCCAGCAGACTTCGACAGGGTGGTGGAAACACCATATATTTT
15,TRBJ1-1,-,TRBV7-9,TRBD1,CASSPEGTVNTEAFF,TGTGCCAGCAGCCCAGAAGGGACAGTGAACACTGAAGCTTTCTTT
13,TRBJ1-2,few,TRBV28,-,CASSPPGVYGYTF,TGTGCCAGCAGCCCCCCGGGGGTATATGGCTACACCTTC
16,TRBJ1-5,-,TRBV3-1,-,CASSQGDRFSNQPQHF,TGTGCCAGCAGCCAAGGGGACCGATTTTCGAATCAGCCCCAGCATTTT
13,TRBJ1-3,-,TRBV12-3/TRBV12-4,-,CASSKISGNTIYF,TGTGCCAGCAGTAAAATCTCTGGAAACACCATATATTTT
17,TRBJ2-2,-,TRBV19,-,CASKGGPGQLITGELFF,TGTGCCAGTAAGGGAGGCCCGGGACAGCTAATCACCGGGGAGCTGTTTTTT
14,TRBJ1-1,-,TRBV20-1,-,CSASRQDGNTEAFF,TGCAGTGCTAGCCGGCAGGACGGGAACACTGAAGCTTTCTTT
14,TRBJ1-3,-,TRBV3-1,-,CASGHRDSGNTIYF,TGTGCCAGCGGGCACCGAGACTCTGGAAACACCATATATTTT
15,TRBJ2-7,many,TRBV9,-,CASSARDGVPYEQYF,TGTGCCAGCAGCGCTCGGGACGGTGTACCCTACGAGCAGTACTTC
16,TRBJ1-6,few,TRBV9,TRBD1,CASSGRTGGAGSPLHF,TGTGCCAGCAGCGGAAGAACAGGGGGTGCCGGATCACCCCTCCACTTT
14,TRBJ1-1,-,TRBV7-9,-,CASSLGGVAAEAFF,TGTGCCAGCAGCTTAGGGGGTGTTGCCGCGGAAGCTTTCTTT
14,TRBJ1-2,-,TRBV20-1,-,CSAPMIGGAYGYTF,TGCAGTGCCCCTATGATTGGGGGCGCCTATGGCTACACCTTC
15,TRBJ2-2,-,TRBV7-2,-,CASSPGNLNTGELFF,TGTGCCAGCAGCCCGGGAAATCTAAACACCGGGGAGCTGTTTTTT
15,TRBJ2-1,-,TRBV28,TRBD2,CASSGHSGGAREQFF,TGTGCCAGCAGTGGCCATAGCGGGGGGGCGAGGGAGCAGTTCTTC
13,TRBJ2-1,-,TRBV11-2,-,CASSPSPVNEQFF,TGTGCCAGCAGCCCGTCCCCAGTTAATGAGCAGTTCTTC
15,TRBJ1-2,-,TRBV12-3/TRBV12-4,-,CASSSPGTLIDGYTF,TGTGCCAGCAGTTCTCCCGGGACATTAATTGACGGCTACACCTTC
14,TRBJ2-7,-,TRBV29-1,TRBD2,CSVEGQRGLGEQYF,TGCAGCGTTGAAGGCCAGCGGGGGTTGGGGGAGCAGTACTTC
14,TRBJ1-1,few,TRBV10-3,-,CAISGGQMNTEAFF,TGTGCCATCAGTGGTGGACAGATGAACACTGAAGCTTTCTTT
14,TRBJ2-1,-,TRBV20-1,-,CSAGVAPGYNEQFF,TGCAGTGCTGGGGTAGCCCCCGGTTACAATGAGCAGTTCTTC
16,TRBJ2-7,-,TRBV6-5,TRBD2,CASSYSPAGASYEQYF,TGTGCCAGCAGTTACTCCCCAGCGGGGGCCTCCTACGAGCAGTACTTC
12,TRBJ1-2,-,TRBV30,-,CAWSVSYYGYTF,TGTGCCTGGAGCGTCAGCTACTATGGCTACACCTTC
16,TRBJ1-1,many,TRBV10-3,TRBD1,CAISVTQGGLDTEAFF,TGTGCCATCAGTGTTACACAGGGGGGGTTGGACACTGAAGCTTTCTTT
10,TRBJ2-3,once,TRBV6-6,-,CASRYDTQYF,TGTGCCAGCAGATACGATACGCAGTATTTT
13,TRBJ2-3,-,TRBV7-9,-,CASSLALRGTQYF,TGTGCCAGCAGCTTAGCCCTTAGGGGTACGCAGTATTTT
13,TRBJ2-7,-,TRBV9,-,CASSVASSYEQYF,TGTGCCAGCAGCGTAGCGAGTTCCTACGAGCAGTACTTC
15,TRBJ2-3,-,TRBV12-3/TRBV12-4,TRBD2,CASSLGLAKADVEYF,TGTGCCAGCAGCTTGGGACTAGCGAAAGCAGATGTGGAGTATTTT
11,TRBJ1-1,few,TRBV29-1,-,CSVAQPVEAFF,TGCAGCGTTGCCCAGCCCGTTGAAGCTTTCTTT
15,TRBJ2-1,few,TRBV5-5,-,CASSFHSALYNEQFF,TGTGCCAGCAGCTTTCACTCAGCTCTTTACAATGAGCAGTTCTTC
13,TRBJ1-2,-,TRBV29-1,TRBD1,CSVEDGTGVGYTF,TGCAGCGTTGAAGATGGAACAGGGGTCGGCTACACCTTC
13,TRBJ2-3,few,TRBV12-3/TRBV12-4,-,CASSLGGFDTQYF,TGTGCCAGCAGCTTAGGGGGATTTGATACGCAGTATTTT
12,TRBJ1-2,-,TRBV19,-,CASNQGYYGYTF,TGTGCCAGTAATCAGGGCTACTATGGCTACACCTTC
13,TRBJ2-3,few,TRBV10-3,-,CAISRDFADTQYF,TGTGCCATCAGTCGGGACTTCGCAGATACGCAGTATTTT
15,TRBJ1-2,few,TRBV28,-,CASNLRGLSNYGYTF,TGTGCCAGTAATCTACGCGGGCTAAGTAACTATGGCTACACCTTC
14,TRBJ1-1,few,TRBV11-2,TRBD1,CASRDRDLNTEAFF,TGTGCCAGCCGGGACAGGGACCTGAACACTGAAGCTTTCTTT
13,TRBJ2-1,few,TRBV5-1,-,CASSRLPGNEQFF,TGCGCCAGCAGCCGCTTGCCGGGAAACGAGCAGTTCTTC
17,TRBJ1-2,once,TRBV10-3,-,CAISESKRTFRTYGYTF,TGTGCCATCAGTGAGTCCAAGCGGACATTTAGGACCTATGGCTACACCTTC